Following are 30 T cell receptor beta chains from one sample sequenced in a study of cytomegalovirus exposure and HLA in healthy donors. Researchers ran the PCR with 60 Vbeta and 13 Jbeta primers. Profiled with immunoSEQ multiplex PCR; TCRdb holds only in-frame clones, not every one. The sample shows 150,000 to 200,000 clones, over 65% of them seen only once. Source material: PBMCs. The receptor set was obtained from a woman aged 40 to 50 in good health and CMV-seropositive.

The chain couples TRBV13 to TRBJ1-1, with TRBD1 as a possible D gene (6 bases). Trimming pared 1 base from V and 3 bases from J, leaving 15 bases between. Per germline, CDR1 PRHDT and CDR2 FYEKMQ (reference sequence). The CDR3 consists of 16 residues. The CDR3 DNA sequence: TGTGCCAGCAGCTTAGCTGGGGGCGTTAGGTACACTGAAGCTTTCTTT. Amino acid sequence: CASSLAGGVRYTEAFF.

This chain links TRBV6-4 with TRBJ2-4, with D perhaps matching TRBD1 (5 bases). Germline V CDR1 and CDR2: MRHNA, SNTAGT. The V gene lost 5 bases and the J gene lost 6 bases, with 8 bases spanning the gap. The CDR3 is made up of 12 amino acids. The CDR3 spells CASSKTVNIQYF. The CDR3 bases are TGTGCCAGCAGTAAGACAGTAAACATTCAGTACTTC.

The J gene is TRBJ2-5, the V gene TRBV7-3; weak D call: TRBD2 (5 bases). Germline CDR1 is SGHTA and CDR2 is FQGTGA. The CDR3 runs to 16 residues. V was clipped by 3 bases and J by 5 bases, with 19 bases between them. CDR3 in amino acids: CASSFGPTARGETQYF. DNA for the CDR3: TGTGCCAGCAGCTTTGGTCCTACCGCTAGAGGGGAGACCCAGTACTTC.

This clone appeared a few times. The chain uses TRBV6-4 and TRBJ2-2, with TRBD1 matching over 9 bases. Unmatched junction bases numbered 13, after V lost 6 bases and J lost 5 bases. Germline V gene data show CDR1 as MRHNA and CDR2 as SNTAGT. CDR3 length: 17 residues. CDR3 in DNA: TGTGCCAGCAGCCAACACACAGGGGGCGCCGGAACCGGGGAGCTGTTTTTT. Amino acid sequence: CASSQHTGGAGTGELFF.

The V and J genes are TRBV19 and TRBJ1-5; 10 bases match TRBD1. This CDR3 spans 14 amino acids. Germline values: CDR1 LNHDA, CDR2 SQIVND (reference sequence). V lost 5 bases to trimming and J lost 6 bases; unmatched junction nucleotides: 4. The CDR3 protein is CASSPGQGSQPQHF. CDR3 coding DNA: TGTGCCAGTAGTCCGGGACAGGGGAGTCAGCCCCAGCATTTT.

V is TRBV11-2 and J is TRBJ2-5; TRBD2 aligns across 9 bases. V lost 4 bases, J lost 1 base, and 13 bases stayed unmatched. This CDR3 spans 18 amino acids. Germline V gene data show CDR1 as SGHAT and CDR2 as FQNNGV. Written as DNA, the CDR3 is TGTGCCAGCAGCTGGAGAACCGGGACTAGCAGAATCCAAGAGACCCAGTACTTC. Translating it yields CASSWRTGTSRIQETQYF.

The CDR3 protein is CASSPTPGLYF. Here the CDR3 DNA reads TGTGCCAGCTCACCCACACCGGGATTGTATTTT. The rearrangement uses TRBV18 and TRBJ1-3; D not resolved. Trimming pared 3 bases from V and 16 bases from J, leaving 13 bases between. Germline-derived CDR1 and CDR2 are KGHSH and LQKENI. The CDR3 length is 11 residues.

The rearrangement uses TRBV5-4 and TRBJ2-6; D is ambiguous. V gave up 4 bases and J gave up 0 bases, with 11 bases separating them. In germline, CDR1 is SGHNT, CDR2 YYREEE (reference sequence). The CDR3 contains 16 residues. The CDR3 is CASSPQSSSGANVLTF. For the CDR3, the DNA is TGTGCCAGCAGCCCACAGAGTAGCTCTGGGGCCAACGTCCTGACTTTC. The whole variable domain, remainder taken from reference TRBV5-4 and TRBJ2-6, is ETGVTQSPTHLIKTRGQQVTLRCSSQSGHNTVSWYQQALGQGPQFIFQYYREEENGRGNFPPRFSGLQFPNYSSELNVNALELDDSALYLCASSPQSSSGANVLTFGAGSRLTVL.

The chain couples TRBV7-2 to TRBJ2-3; TRBD2 agrees at 11 bases. Per the germline V gene, CDR1 is SGHTA and CDR2 is FQGNSA. CDR3 size: 15 residues. Trimming took 1 base from V and 3 from J; bases not matched to a gene: 0. CDR3 residues: CASSLGLAGTDTQYF. The CDR3 nucleotides read TGTGCCAGCAGCTTAGGACTAGCGGGAACAGATACGCAGTATTTT.

V and J are TRBV28 and TRBJ2-1; 8 nucleotides line up with TRBD1. This CDR3 contains 15 residues. The J segment lost 8 bases and the V segment lost 4 bases, leaving 10 bases of the junction unmatched. CDR1 and CDR2 from the germline V gene are MDHEN and SYDVKM. The CDR3 DNA is TGTGCCAGCAGTTCCCCCGGACAGGGTGAGGATGAGCAGTTCTTC. It specifies CASSSPGQGEDEQFF. Full variable domain (outside the CDR3, taken from reference TRBV28 and TRBJ2-1): DVKVTQSSRYLVKRTGEKVFLECVQDMDHENMFWYRQDPGLGLRLIYFSYDVKMKEKGDIPEGYSVSREKKERFSLILESASTNQTSMYLCASSSPGQGEDEQFFGPGTRLTVL.

A few counts support this clone. The CDR3 is CASSPSTGYTEAFF. CDR3 DNA: TGTGCCAGCAGCCCAAGTACGGGTTACACTGAAGCTTTCTTT. The chain has TRBV5-4 and TRBJ1-1; no reliable D call. The V end was cut by 4 bases, the J end by 3 bases, with 13 bases between. The CDR3 has 14 amino acids. Germline assignment: CDR1 SGHNT and CDR2 YYREEE (reference sequence).

The chain uses TRBV4-1 and TRBJ1-1, with D uncertain. The CDR3 contains 14 residues. V lost 4 bases and J 7 bases, leaving 16 bases between the germline ends. The germline CDR1 and CDR2 sequences are MGHRA and YSYEKL. The CDR3 DNA sequence: TGCGCCAGCAGCCGCCAGGATCGAAGCGGTGAAGCTTTCTTT. This translates into CASSRQDRSGEAFF.

The gene calls are TRBV12-5 and TRBJ2-2; 7 bases line up with TRBD1. The germline V gene has CDR1 LGHNT and CDR2 FRNRAP. Trimming took 0 bases from V and 1 from J; bases not matched to a gene: 2. The CDR3 runs 16 residues. The CDR3 loop reads CASGLVRTGNTGELFF. CDR3 nucleotides: TGTGCTAGTGGTTTGGTACGGACAGGGAACACCGGGGAGCTGTTTTTT.

The rearrangement links TRBV13 to TRBJ1-3; unclear D gene. CDR1 is PRHDT and CDR2 is FYEKMQ in the germline V gene (reference sequence). Deletions cut 2 bases from V and 4 bases from J, with 9 bases between. The CDR3 extends over 14 amino acids. CDR3 protein: CASSLRGIGNTIYF. Here the CDR3 DNA reads TGTGCCAGCAGCTTACGGGGTATCGGAAACACCATATATTTT.

The chain recombines TRBV5-1 with TRBJ1-4; maybe TRBD1 (6 bases). Germline V CDR1 and CDR2: SGHRS, YFSETQ. The CDR3 is 16 amino acids. The germline V and J ends were trimmed by 0 bases and 5 bases, with 14 bases remaining between them. CDR3 coding DNA: TGCGCCAGCAGCTTGGCCGGGACACCCGGCAATGAAAAACTGTTTTTT. Encoded protein: CASSLAGTPGNEKLFF.

Comment on this clone: Other DNA sequences from this sample encode an identical CDR3 as well. The V call is TRBV28, the J call TRBJ1-2; no definite D call. CDR3 length: 11 residues. Per the germline V gene, CDR1 is MDHEN and CDR2 is SYDVKM. The ends were cut back, 4 bases at V and 5 bases at J, with 5 bases in the middle. CDR3 sequence reads: CASSSRYGYTF. In nucleotides, the CDR3 is TGTGCCAGCAGTTCCAGGTATGGCTACACCTTC.

This chain joins TRBV7-3 and TRBJ1-6; D is uncertain. Trimming left V 6 bases short and J 6 bases short, with 9 bases between. Germline V lookup: CDR1 SGHTA, CDR2 FQGTGA. CDR3 length: 13 amino acids. The CDR3 region has the DNA TGTGCCAGCAGATTTGGAGCTAATTCACCCCTCCACTTT. This encodes CASRFGANSPLHF. Using reference TRBV7-3 and TRBJ1-6 for the parts outside the CDR3, the full variable domain is GAGVSQTPSNKVTEKGKYVELRCDPISGHTALYWYRQSLGQGPEFLIYFQGTGAADDSGLPNDRFFAVRPEGSVSTLKIQRTERGDSAVYLCASRFGANSPLHFGNGTRLTVT.

This clone was observed a single time. The chain recombines TRBV18 with TRBJ2-1, with 9 bases matching TRBD1. The CDR3 loop spans 14 amino acids. From germline, CDR1 is KGHSH and CDR2 LQKENI. Germline trimming cut 4 bases from V and 7 bases from J; bases unmatched to any gene: 5. The CDR3 spells CASSRDRVENEQFF. The CDR3, as DNA: TGTGCCAGCTCACGGGACAGGGTAGAAAATGAGCAGTTCTTC.

The chain joins TRBV5-4 to TRBJ1-4; weak D call: TRBD1 (5 bases). This CDR3 contains 15 residues. CDR1 SGHNT and CDR2 YYREEE come from the germline V gene (reference sequence). Deletions cut 0 bases from V and 0 bases from J, with 6 bases between. DNA of the CDR3: TGTGCCAGCAGCTTGGGACAGTCAACTAATGAAAAACTGTTTTTT. Protein: CASSLGQSTNEKLFF.

J is TRBJ1-1 and V is TRBV13; maybe TRBD1 (6 bases). V dropped 5 bases and J dropped 1 base, with 17 bases sitting between them. This CDR3 comprises 16 residues. Germline V lookup: CDR1 PRHDT, CDR2 FYEKMQ (reference sequence). CDR3 amino acids: CASSPPGGLTNTEAFF. CDR3 bases: TGTGCCAGCAGCCCCCCGGGGGGGCTAACGAACACTGAAGCTTTCTTT.

Comments on this clone: Germline and junction disagree at one end, which may indicate a read error. The rearrangement uses TRBV7-2 and TRBJ2-7, with 11 bases lining up with TRBD2. From germline, CDR1 is SGHTA and CDR2 FQGNSA. This CDR3 has 12 residues. In DNA form, the CDR3 reads TGTGCCAGCAGCCATAGCGGGGGGGCCTTGGACTTC. This translates into CASSHSGGALDF.

This clone was detected once. The chain uses TRBV7-2 and TRBJ1-2; tentatively, D is TRBD1 (5 bases). Per germline, CDR1 SGHTA and CDR2 FQGNSA. V was cut by 5 bases and J by 2 bases, with 9 bases left in between. The CDR3 is 13 residues long. The CDR3 region has the DNA TGTGCCAGCAGCGGAGGGGACAACTATGGCTACACCTTC. Protein product: CASSGGDNYGYTF.

The chain links TRBV25-1 to TRBJ1-1; 7 bases match TRBD1. After removal of 4 bases from V and 6 bases from J, the junction contained 8 bases not matched to a gene. This CDR3 is built from 14 residues. Germline assignment: CDR1 MGHDK and CDR2 SYGVNS. The CDR3 here is CASSGRQGGSEAFF. As DNA, the CDR3 is TGTGCCAGCAGTGGTAGACAGGGCGGTTCTGAAGCTTTCTTT.

This clone came up a few times. The V and J genes are TRBV7-9 and TRBJ1-5, with TRBD1 identical over 8 bases. CDR1 is SEHNR and CDR2 is FQNEAQ in the germline V gene (reference sequence). Unmatched junction bases numbered 8, after V lost 5 bases and J lost 5 bases. This CDR3 is built from 15 residues. CDR3 in DNA: TGTGCCAGCAGCCTGACAGGGGCATTTGATCAGCCCCAGCATTTT. The encoded protein is CASSLTGAFDQPQHF.

This clone was detected only a few times. V usage is TRBV7-9 and J usage is TRBJ2-7; 7 nucleotides line up with TRBD1. Germline CDR1 reads SEHNR; CDR2 reads FQNEAQ (reference sequence). V was pared by 5 bases and J by 4 bases, with 11 bases of the junction left unmatched. The CDR3 sequence is 15 residues long. CDR3 in DNA: TGTGCCAGCAGCCCCGGACAGGAGGATTGGTACGAGCAGTACTTC. Translated, it gives CASSPGQEDWYEQYF.

The gene calls are TRBV18 and TRBJ1-5; no firm D call. This CDR3 comprises 16 residues. Germline-derived CDR1 and CDR2 are KGHSH and LQKENI. Deletions cut 3 bases from V and 2 bases from J, with 14 bases between. CDR3 DNA sequence: TGTGCCAGCTCACCCCGGGGAGGTCAGGGCAATCAGCCCCAGCATTTT. It translates to CASSPRGGQGNQPQHF.

The chain uses TRBV21-1 and TRBJ1-5; TRBD1 was called by the table and not checked on the DNA. TRBV21-1 is deemed a pseudogene. The CDR3 runs 15 residues. In DNA, the CDR3 is TGTGCCAGCAGTCCGGGACAGGTGTTATACCAGCCCCAGAATTTT. It yields the protein CASSPGQVLYQPQNF.

V usage is TRBV11-3 and J usage is TRBJ2-1; 9 bases align to TRBD1. Germline V gives CDR1 SGHNT, CDR2 YENEEA. The CDR3 is 16 amino acids. The junction had 11 bases not matched to a gene; V was cut back by 5 bases and J by 6 bases. The CDR3 loop is CASSPGQGKSSNEQFF. The DNA of the CDR3 is TGTGCCAGCAGCCCTGGACAGGGGAAATCTTCCAATGAGCAGTTCTTC.

V gene TRBV11-2 combines with J gene TRBJ2-1, with D possibly TRBD2 on 6 matching bases. CDR1 is SGHAT and CDR2 is FQNNGV in the germline V gene. Trimming removed 3 bases at V and 6 bases at J, with 12 bases between. The CDR3 extends over 14 amino acids. CDR3 in amino acids: CASSFGDSPNEQFF. CDR3 DNA sequence: TGTGCCAGCAGCTTCGGGGACTCGCCCAATGAGCAGTTCTTC. Based on the CDR3 plus reference TRBV11-2 and TRBJ2-1, the full variable domain is EAGVAQSPRYKIIEKRQSVAFWCNPISGHATLYWYQQILGQGPKLLIQFQNNGVVDDSQLPKDRFSAERLKGVDSTLKIQPAKLEDSAVYLCASSFGDSPNEQFFGPGTRLTVL.

This clone appeared once. The chain uses TRBV7-2 and TRBJ2-5; possible D gene TRBD2, 5 bases. The J call may be faulty, since TRBJ2-7 better matches the DNA end. Germline V gene sequence: CDR1 SGHTA, CDR2 FQGNSA. CDR3 size: 13 residues. CDR3 residues: CASSWTLASEQYF. Written as DNA, the CDR3 is TGTGCCAGCAGCTGGACTCTAGCCTCCGAGCAGTACTTC.